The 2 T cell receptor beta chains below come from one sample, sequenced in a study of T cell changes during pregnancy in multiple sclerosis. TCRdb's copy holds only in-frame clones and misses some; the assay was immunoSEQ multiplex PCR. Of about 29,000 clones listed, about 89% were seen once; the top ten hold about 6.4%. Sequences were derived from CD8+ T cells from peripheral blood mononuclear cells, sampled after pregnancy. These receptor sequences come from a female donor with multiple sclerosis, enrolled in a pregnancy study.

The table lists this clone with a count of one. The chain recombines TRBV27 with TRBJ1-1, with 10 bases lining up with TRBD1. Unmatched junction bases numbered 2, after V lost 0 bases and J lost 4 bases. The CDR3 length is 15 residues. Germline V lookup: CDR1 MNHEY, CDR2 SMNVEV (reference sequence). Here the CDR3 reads CASSLSGTGVTEAFF. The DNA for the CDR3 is TGTGCCAGCAGTTTATCAGGGACAGGGGTCACTGAAGCTTTCTTT.

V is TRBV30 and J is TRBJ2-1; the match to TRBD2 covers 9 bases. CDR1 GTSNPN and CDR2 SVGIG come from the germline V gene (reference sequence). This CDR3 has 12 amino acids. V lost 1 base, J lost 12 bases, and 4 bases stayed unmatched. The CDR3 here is CAWSELAGAQFF. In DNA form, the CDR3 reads TGTGCCTGGAGTGAGTTAGCGGGAGCGCAGTTCTTC.